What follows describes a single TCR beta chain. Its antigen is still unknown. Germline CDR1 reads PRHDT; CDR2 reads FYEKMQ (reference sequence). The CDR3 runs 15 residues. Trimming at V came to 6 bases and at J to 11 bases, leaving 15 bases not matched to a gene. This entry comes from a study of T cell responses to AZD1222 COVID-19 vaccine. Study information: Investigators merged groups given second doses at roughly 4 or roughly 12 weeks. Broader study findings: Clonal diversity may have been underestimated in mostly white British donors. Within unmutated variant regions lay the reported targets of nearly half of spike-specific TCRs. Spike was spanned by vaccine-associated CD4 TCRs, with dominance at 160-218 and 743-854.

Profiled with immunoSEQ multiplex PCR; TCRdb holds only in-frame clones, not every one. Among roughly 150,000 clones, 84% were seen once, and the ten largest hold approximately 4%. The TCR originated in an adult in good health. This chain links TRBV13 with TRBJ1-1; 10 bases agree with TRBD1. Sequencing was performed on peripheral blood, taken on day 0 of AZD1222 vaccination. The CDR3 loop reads CASRLEGTGDGKAFF. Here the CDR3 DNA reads TGTGCCAGCAGACTAGAGGGGACAGGGGATGGAAAGGCTTTCTTT. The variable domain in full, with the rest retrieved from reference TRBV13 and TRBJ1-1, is AAGVIQSPRHLIKEKRETATLKCYPIPRHDTVYWYQQGPGQDPQFLISFYEKMQSDKGSIPDRFSAQQFSDYHSELNMSSLELGDSALYFCASRLEGTGDGKAFFGQGTRLTVV.